This TCR beta chain was sequenced during a study of blood T cell repertoires in COVID-19. The table came from immunoSEQ multiplex PCR; TCRdb's copy has only in-frame clones and leaves some out. Among 150,000 to 200,000 clones, roughly 85% were seen once, and the ten largest hold roughly 5%. This CDR3 contains 19 residues. Germline V lookup: CDR1 SGDLS, CDR2 YYNGEE. V shed 3 bases, J shed 0 bases, and the junction held 8 bases outside the gene matches. The sequencing input was peripheral blood. This sequence joins TRBV9 and TRBJ2-2; 13 positions match TRBD2. The sequence was obtained from a woman younger than 45 with acute or convalescent COVID-19. The CDR3 DNA follows: TGTGCCAGCAGCGCCCGACCCGGACTAGCGGGGGCGAACACCGGGGAGCTGTTTTTT. Residues: CASSARPGLAGANTGELFF.